The 8 T cell receptor beta chains below all came from one sample that was sequenced in a study of PD-L1 blockade in urothelial cancer. Sequenced by immunoSEQ multiplex PCR; TCRdb stores in-frame clones only, minus some. The sample comprises 45,000 to 50,000 clones, roughly 80% of which are singletons, and roughly 10% rests with the top ten. Sample time point: peripheral blood 6 weeks after treatment start. The material was PBMCs, obtained around atezolizumab (anti-PD-L1) treatment. The receptors stem from a man aged 65 to 79 with urothelial cancer.

The DNA of the CDR3 is TGTGCCAGTAGTCCCAGGGGTGGTAATGAGCAGTTCTTC. Translated, it gives CASSPRGGNEQFF. The chain couples TRBV19 to TRBJ2-1; D possibly corresponds to TRBD1 (6 bases). The CDR3 loop spans 13 amino acids. Germline CDR1 is LNHDA and CDR2 is SQIVND (reference sequence). V lost 5 bases to trimming and J lost 7 bases, with 12 bases between them.

This clone was counted once. This sequence joins TRBV30 and TRBJ2-6; a possible D gene is TRBD2 (6 bases). Trimming shortened V by 1 base and J by 0 bases, and 28 bases separated the two germline ends. The germline V gene has CDR1 GTSNPN and CDR2 SVGIG (reference sequence). This CDR3 has 22 residues. Written as DNA, the CDR3 is TGTGCCTGGAGTGAATTTTCGTGGAGGGGCCGTTCAACTAGCTCTGGGGCCAACGTCCTGACTTTC. Protein product: CAWSEFSWRGRSTSSGANVLTF.

The chain carries TRBV5-5 and TRBJ1-3; D gene uncertain. This CDR3 has 13 residues. CDR1 and CDR2 from the germline V gene are SGHKS and YYEKEE (reference sequence). The ends were cut back, 1 base at V and 6 bases at J, with 8 bases in the middle. The CDR3 nucleotides are TGTGCCAGCAGCTTGCGGGGAGAAAACACCATATATTTT. Residues: CASSLRGENTIYF.

The gene calls are TRBV12-5 and TRBJ2-1, with 7 bases fitting TRBD2. The CDR3 consists of 16 residues. Germline V gene lookup returns CDR1 LGHNT and CDR2 FRNRAP. V lost 2 bases to trimming and J lost 4 bases; unmatched junction nucleotides: 8. The CDR3 protein is CASGLSTGGPYNEQFF. In DNA form, the CDR3 reads TGTGCTAGTGGTTTGTCTACGGGAGGCCCTTACAATGAGCAGTTCTTC. The whole variable domain, filled in from reference TRBV12-5 and TRBJ2-1, reads DARVTQTPRHKVTEMGQEVTMRCQPILGHNTVFWYRQTMMQGLELLAYFRNRAPLDDSGMPKDRFSAEMPDATLATLKIQPSEPRDSAVYFCASGLSTGGPYNEQFFGPGTRLTVL.

The chain carries TRBV28 and TRBJ2-3; D is unclear. Trimming left V 3 bases short and J 5 bases short, with 3 bases between. CDR1 MDHEN and CDR2 SYDVKM come from the germline V gene. The CDR3 is 11 amino acids. CDR3 coding DNA: TGTGCCAGCAGTTTCGGAGATACGCAGTATTTT. Protein product: CASSFGDTQYF.

This chain connects TRBV5-1 to TRBJ2-3, with D possibly being TRBD2 (5 bases). Per the germline V gene, CDR1 is SGHRS and CDR2 is YFSETQ. This CDR3 is 14 amino acids long. Trimming cost V 0 bases and J 2 bases, with 7 bases left between them. CDR3 residues: CASSLAGDTDTQYF. Here the CDR3 DNA reads TGCGCCAGCAGCTTGGCCGGGGACACAGATACGCAGTATTTT.

The chain has TRBV5-1 and TRBJ2-7, with D perhaps TRBD2 (6 bases). Germline CDR1 and CDR2: SGHRS and YFSETQ. The CDR3 length is 13 residues. Deletions cut 2 bases from V and 3 bases from J, with 9 bases between. CDR3: CASSFSGYYEQYF. The DNA of the CDR3 is TGCGCCAGCAGCTTTAGCGGCTACTACGAGCAGTACTTC.

This rearrangement joins TRBV27 to TRBJ2-2, with TRBD2 matching over 9 bases. CDR3 size: 17 residues. CDR1 and CDR2 from the germline V gene are MNHEY and SMNVEV (reference sequence). The ends lost 1 base at V and 2 bases at J; junction bases unmatched: 5. DNA of the CDR3: TGTGCCAGCAGTTTATTGGGCGGGAGGGGAAACACCGGGGAGCTGTTTTTT. Its protein is CASSLLGGRGNTGELFF.